This T cell receptor beta chain was captured by sequencing in a study of control samples from healthy donors and cancer patients. Data came from immunoSEQ multiplex PCR; TCRdb stores just in-frame clones and leaves some out. The sample yields 60,000 to 100,000 clones, around 91% seen once. The germline V and J ends were trimmed by 2 bases and 4 bases, with 6 bases remaining between them. CDR1 SGHDN and CDR2 FVKESK come from the germline V gene. The CDR3 is 14 amino acids. The source of this sequence is a man in his fifties or sixties in good health. V usage is TRBV14 and J usage is TRBJ1-6; D remains ambiguous. Sequenced material: blood. CDR3 sequence: CASSQSGYNSPLHF. The CDR3 coding sequence is TGTGCCAGCAGCCAATCAGGATATAATTCACCCCTCCACTTT.